This passage covers 30 T cell receptor beta chains from one sample sequenced in a study of blood T cell repertoires in COVID-19. Only in-frame clones appear in the TCRdb table, and some are missing; sequencing was by immunoSEQ multiplex PCR. The data show about 190,000 clones, with around nine tenths seen just once and 1.5% to 2% held by the top ten. Sequencing was carried out using peripheral blood. The receptor set was obtained from a man aged 18 to 29 with active or convalescent COVID-19.

This chain joins TRBV7-8 and TRBJ2-7; 9 nucleotides match TRBD1. The CDR3 contains 14 residues. The V and J ends lost 4 bases and 6 bases, in that order; junction bases with no gene match: 7. Germline V CDR1 and CDR2: SGHVS, FQNEAQ. CDR3 loop: CASSSGTGPLEQYF. DNA for the CDR3: TGTGCCAGCAGCTCCGGGACAGGGCCCCTCGAGCAGTACTTC.

The rearrangement links TRBV7-6 to TRBJ2-3; 13 bases align to TRBD2. CDR1 SGHVS and CDR2 FNYEAQ come from the germline V gene. V trimming: 5 bases; J trimming: 2 bases; junction bases outside the gene matches: 16. This CDR3 has 20 residues. CDR3 in DNA: TGTGCCAGCAGCCGACTTATAGGGACTAGCGGGACCACCCCCACAGATACGCAGTATTTT. Its protein product is CASSRLIGTSGTTPTDTQYF.

The rearrangement links TRBV4-1 to TRBJ2-1; D remains ambiguous. CDR1 MGHRA and CDR2 YSYEKL come from the germline V gene. V was trimmed by 0 bases and J by 8 bases, leaving 8 bases between them. The length of the CDR3 is 13 residues. CDR3 residues: CASSQELSYEQFF. The CDR3 DNA follows: TGCGCCAGCAGCCAAGAACTAAGCTATGAGCAGTTCTTC.

Details on this clone: An end of the junction differs from the germline gene, which may be a read error. The chain combines TRBV19 with TRBJ1-2; TRBD1 is a possible D gene (6 bases). Germline V gene lookup returns CDR1 LNHDA and CDR2 SQIVND (reference sequence). The CDR3 runs 10 residues. CDR3 amino acids: CASGPGHRLF. CDR3 coding DNA: TGTGCCAGTGGACCGGGACACCGTCTCTTC.

The chain links TRBV4-2 to TRBJ1-4, with D perhaps TRBD1 (6 bases). V was pared by 5 bases and J by 7 bases, with 20 bases between. This CDR3 is 16 amino acids long. CDR1 and CDR2 from the germline V gene are LGHNA and YNFKEQ. For the CDR3, the DNA is TGTGCCAGCAGCGGCTTCGAGGGGGGGACGGGTGAAAAACTGTTTTTT. Amino acids: CASSGFEGGTGEKLFF.

This rearrangement joins TRBV6-5 to TRBJ1-1; D not certain. Trimming took 7 bases from V and 3 from J, leaving 9 bases between them. Germline values: CDR1 MNHEY, CDR2 SVGAGI. This CDR3 is built from 12 residues. The CDR3 coding sequence is TGTGCCAGCACTCACACGTACACTGAAGCTTTCTTT. Translation: CASTHTYTEAFF.

The chain employs TRBV7-7 and TRBJ2-2; TRBD1 agrees at 10 bases. Germline CDR1 is SSHAT and CDR2 is FNYEAQ (reference sequence). CDR3 length: 14 amino acids. With 4 bases clipped from V and 6 bases from J, the junction kept 2 bases outside the gene matches. In nucleotides, the CDR3 is TGTGCCAGCAGCTGGACAGGGGGTTCCGGGGAGCTGTTTTTT. Amino acids: CASSWTGGSGELFF.

This clone is a singleton in its sample. V usage is TRBV5-1 and J usage is TRBJ1-6; D not certain. V gave up 6 bases and J gave up 0 bases, with 7 bases separating them. CDR3 length: 14 residues. Looked up from germline, CDR1 is SGHRS and CDR2 is YFSETQ. CDR3 in DNA: TGCGCCAGCACCGAGAGCTCCTATAATTCACCCCTCCACTTT. Its protein product is CASTESSYNSPLHF.

In its sample, this clone was seen once. This CDR3 is CASSLAPAGGPKEQFF. CDR3 nucleotides: TGTGCCAGCAGCTTAGCCCCAGCGGGAGGGCCTAAAGAGCAGTTCTTC. The gene calls are TRBV7-8 and TRBJ2-1; 10 nucleotides align to TRBD2. Germline CDR1 and CDR2: SGHVS and FQNEAQ. There are 16 residues in the CDR3. J was trimmed by 10 bases and V by 0 bases; bases with no gene match: 9.

The chain couples TRBV10-2 to TRBJ2-2; D call uncertain. The CDR3 extends over 15 amino acids. Germline loops: CDR1 WSHSY, CDR2 SAAADI. V lost 6 bases and J 10 bases, leaving 21 bases between the germline ends. The CDR3 region is CASSDPGFGFEELFF. CDR3 nucleotide sequence: TGCGCCAGCAGCGACCCCGGGTTCGGGTTTGAGGAGCTGTTTTTT.

The CDR3 loop reads CASKNRSYGYTF. The CDR3 nucleotides are TGTGCCAGTAAAAACAGGTCCTATGGCTACACCTTC. V and J are TRBV19 and TRBJ1-2, with a tentative D call TRBD1 (5 bases). CDR3 size: 12 residues. V lost 7 bases to trimming and J lost 4 bases, with 10 bases between them. Per the germline V gene, CDR1 is LNHDA and CDR2 is SQIVND (reference sequence).

This clone was seen just once. This chain uses TRBV7-2 with TRBJ1-2; no reliable D call. V shed 1 base and J shed 8 bases, with 5 bases lying between them. Per the germline V gene, CDR1 is SGHTA and CDR2 is FQGNSA. The CDR3 extends over 11 amino acids. For the CDR3, the DNA is TGTGCCAGCAGCTTAGGTATGGGCTACACCTTC. It translates to CASSLGMGYTF.

The rearrangement joins TRBV29-1 to TRBJ1-1; 8 positions agree with TRBD1. V was pared by 5 bases and J by 0 bases, with 14 bases of the junction left unmatched. The germline V gene has CDR1 SQVTM and CDR2 ANQGSEA. CDR3 size: 17 residues. CDR3 sequence: CSVSPPDRGVMNTEAFF. The CDR3 bases are TGCAGCGTTTCACCCCCCGACAGGGGCGTTATGAACACTGAAGCTTTCTTT. The full variable domain, its missing parts supplied by reference TRBV29-1 and TRBJ1-1, is SAVISQKPSRDICQRGTSLTIQCQVDSQVTMMFWYRQQPGQSLTLIATANQGSEATYESGFVIDKFPISRPNLTFSTLTVSNMSPEDSSIYLCSVSPPDRGVMNTEAFFGQGTRLTVV.

This clone was recorded once. The chain is built from TRBV4-1 and TRBJ1-2, with 8 bases aligning to TRBD1. The germline gives CDR1 MGHRA, CDR2 YSYEKL. The CDR3 contains 20 residues. V was clipped by 0 bases and J by 2 bases; unmatched bases: 17. CDR3: CASSQDSVGGQEISNYGYTF. Written as DNA, the CDR3 is TGCGCCAGCAGCCAAGATAGTGTGGGGGGACAGGAGATAAGCAACTATGGCTACACCTTC.

The CDR3 region is CASSPQVFVTQYF. Written as DNA, the CDR3 is TGTGCCAGCAGTCCCCAGGTGTTTGTTACGCAGTACTTC. The rearrangement links TRBV12-3 or TRBV12-4 to TRBJ2-7; no firm D call. This CDR3 has 13 residues. The germline V and J ends were trimmed by 5 bases and 9 bases, with 17 bases remaining between them.

The rearrangement links TRBV4-2 to TRBJ2-2; 7 bases line up with TRBD2. The CDR3 sequence is 16 residues long. Trimming cost V 4 bases and J 0 bases; bases outside gene matches: 5. In germline, CDR1 is LGHNA, CDR2 YNFKEQ. CDR3 DNA sequence: TGTGCCAGCAGCCCCTACGGGGGGACGAACACCGGGGAGCTGTTTTTT. Amino acids: CASSPYGGTNTGELFF.

This sequence joins TRBV6-6 and TRBJ1-3, with D possibly TRBD1 on 5 matching bases. The CDR3 has 14 amino acids. Germline V gene data show CDR1 as MNHNY and CDR2 as SVGAGI (reference sequence). Trimming cost V 2 bases and J 2 bases, with 7 bases left between them. CDR3 amino acids: CASSYRGTGNTIYF. The DNA for the CDR3 is TGTGCCAGCAGTTACAGGGGCACTGGAAACACCATATATTTT.

The chain employs TRBV18 and TRBJ1-1, with D perhaps TRBD1 (5 bases). This CDR3 is 12 amino acids long. V gave up 6 bases and J gave up 1 base, with 6 bases separating them. The germline CDR1 and CDR2 sequences are KGHSH and LQKENI. CDR3 nucleotides: TGTGCCAGCTCCGGACAGAACACTGAAGCTTTCTTT. This translates into CASSGQNTEAFF.

The DNA of the CDR3 is TGTGCCAGCAGCTTCTACCGAGATGAGCAGTTCTTC. The encoded protein is CASSFYRDEQFF. This rearrangement joins TRBV7-8 to TRBJ2-1; D remains ambiguous. Germline CDR1 SGHVS, CDR2 FQNEAQ. The germline V and J ends were trimmed by 3 bases and 8 bases, with 8 bases remaining between them. The CDR3 is made up of 12 amino acids.

The chain joins TRBV12-3 or TRBV12-4 to TRBJ1-2; TRBD1 matches at 7 bases. The CDR3 totals 13 residues. The ends lost 5 bases at V and 2 bases at J; junction bases unmatched: 2. This CDR3 reads CASSGTVNYGYTF. The DNA for the CDR3 is TGTGCCAGCAGTGGGACAGTCAACTATGGCTACACCTTC.

The chain combines TRBV2 with TRBJ2-7; 11 bases agree with TRBD2. With V trimmed by 6 bases and J by 0 bases, 4 bases remained unmatched. Germline V gene data show CDR1 as SNHLY and CDR2 as FYNNEI. CDR3 length equals 15 residues. The CDR3 DNA is TGTGCCAGCAGCCCTACTAGCGGGAGCTCCTACGAGCAGTACTTC. It yields the protein CASSPTSGSSYEQYF.

This chain links TRBV6-1 with TRBJ1-5, with 10 positions matching TRBD1. Unmatched junction bases numbered 6, after V lost 4 bases and J lost 3 bases. The germline gives CDR1 MNHNS, CDR2 SASEGT. The CDR3 consists of 16 residues. The CDR3 region is CASSARDRGVNQPQHF. The CDR3 DNA reads TGTGCCAGCAGTGCCCGGGACAGGGGTGTCAATCAGCCCCAGCATTTT.

This rearrangement joins TRBV10-3 to TRBJ2-2; D remains unclear. Looked up from germline, CDR1 is ENHRY and CDR2 is SYGVKD. V dropped 6 bases and J dropped 5 bases, with 7 bases sitting between them. The CDR3 spans 12 residues. The CDR3, as DNA: TGTGCCATCAGACCGGAGACCGGGGAGCTGTTTTTT. It specifies CAIRPETGELFF.

This clone appeared once. The chain employs TRBV4-1 and TRBJ1-6; a possible D gene is TRBD1 (6 bases). Germline CDR1 is MGHRA and CDR2 is YSYEKL. V shed 4 bases and J shed 8 bases, with 12 bases lying between them. CDR3 length equals 14 residues. The DNA for the CDR3 is TGCGCCAGCAGCCTAGGACAGACGGATTCACCCCTCCACTTT. Amino acids: CASSLGQTDSPLHF.

J is TRBJ1-4 and V is TRBV19, with TRBD1 matching 8 bases. The CDR3 contains 14 residues. In germline, CDR1 is LNHDA, CDR2 SQIVND (reference sequence). With V trimmed by 3 bases and J by 8 bases, 5 bases remained unmatched. CDR3 amino acids: CASSISGGIEKLFF. CDR3 coding DNA: TGTGCCAGTAGTATCTCAGGGGGCATCGAAAAACTGTTTTTT.

On this clone: Relative to the germline gene, one junction end is altered; a read error may explain this. V and J are TRBV29-1 and TRBJ2-1, with 12 positions matching TRBD2. The CDR3 length is 12 residues. From germline, CDR1 is SQVTM and CDR2 ANQGSEA. The CDR3 loop is CSVEPPSGGVLF. The DNA for the CDR3 is TGCAGCGTTGAACCCCCTAGCGGGGGGGTCCTCTTC.

This clone occurred once. This chain links TRBV27 with TRBJ2-1; 7 nucleotides line up with TRBD2. The V gene's germline CDR1 is MNHEY and CDR2 SMNVEV (reference sequence). This CDR3 is 16 amino acids long. V lost 0 bases, J lost 5 bases, and 7 bases stayed unmatched. The CDR3 sequence: CASSLSGLAANNEQFF. The CDR3 nucleotides read TGTGCCAGCAGTTTATCAGGGCTAGCGGCGAACAATGAGCAGTTCTTC.

Only one count was recorded for this clone. This chain connects TRBV6-5 to TRBJ2-3; a possible D gene is TRBD2 (6 bases). The CDR3 contains 14 residues. Germline-derived CDR1 and CDR2 are MNHEY and SVGAGI. V lost 10 bases and J lost 7, with 21 bases in between. CDR3 loop: CATDRERGPYTQYF. The CDR3 DNA follows: TGTGCCACGGACCGGGAGAGGGGACCTTATACGCAGTATTTT.

Comment on this clone: Other DNA sequences in the same sample also yield this CDR3. The chain has TRBV15 and TRBJ1-1; no clear D. This CDR3 region has 13 residues. V lost 0 bases and J 2 bases, leaving 4 bases between the germline ends. Germline V CDR1 and CDR2: LNHNV, YYDKDF (reference sequence). CDR3 sequence: CATSRDRNTEAFF. CDR3 nucleotide sequence: TGTGCCACCAGCAGAGATCGTAACACTGAAGCTTTCTTT.

CDR3 in amino acids: CASSARTSGNEQFF. The CDR3 region has the DNA TGTGCCAGCAGCGCGAGGACTAGCGGGAATGAGCAGTTCTTC. V and J are TRBV7-2 and TRBJ2-1; 11 bases align to TRBD2. Losses at the gene ends were 5 bases for V and 7 bases for J; bases not matched to a gene: 4. Germline CDR1 is SGHTA and CDR2 is FQGNSA. The CDR3 loop spans 14 amino acids.